This T cell receptor (beta chain) was captured in a study of shared clonotypes between healthy human individuals (dated by TCRdb to 2020 to 2021). For the study in its entirety: Three men and a couple of women, aged 18 to 49 years, made up the cohort. For each donor, CD4 naive and CD4 memory were each run on three plates, CD8 naive on two plates, and CD8 memory on one plate. To estimate repertoire size and how much clonotypes are shared between individuals, the study performed deep sequencing of blood TCR repertoires from a few healthy adults. To increase sequencing depth and limit assay-specific biases, TCR repertoire library preparation and sequencing were carried out by different laboratories using diverse techniques. Leukapheresis yielded between about 0.85 and 10 billion PBMCs per donor.

The paper as a whole reports these results and caveats: Based on pairwise subsampling, the degree of clonotype sharing among donors was expected to be affected by sequencing depth. Only blood was sampled, and tissue TCR repertoires likely differ from those in blood. Naive subsets generally had larger estimated clonotype richness than memory subsets. Rarefaction of sorted-subset datasets indicated incomplete sequencing despite the large sequencing depth. When a few donors were compared, the shared fraction of clonotypes was 5% to 6.5% for naive CD4, 3.5% for naive CD8, more than 2% for memory CD4, and approximately 0.4% for memory CD8. Because the study included only a small number of donors, the genetic and exposure-history diversity represented was limited. Higher generation probabilities were observed for clonotypes shared by all four sorted-subset donors than for non-shared clonotypes.

Using the deep immunoSEQ assay, multiplex PCR amplified TCR CDR3 regions from genomic DNA. Extracted genomic DNA from each cell subset was distributed evenly across all wells of several immunoSEQ 96-well plates, and each plate was treated as a replicate. For sorted subsets, 200 to 250 ng of genomic DNA, equivalent to roughly 30,000 T cell genomes, went into each replicate PCR. The purified libraries were quantified using a Qubit 3.0 fluorometer, sized with a Bioanalyzer 2100, and then quantified again using the KAPA Library Quantification kit. Every immunoSEQ 96-well plate was sequenced on a dedicated single-read 150-cycle Illumina NextSeq 550 flow cell. In the original analysis: Because the immunoSEQ output included only junctional sequences and no quality scores, the filtering could not be the same as the filtering used for full-length reads. To assign V/J genes and CDR3, sequences were annotated against IMGT germline references using PyIR, a Python wrapper for IgBLAST v1.9. Any read was removed if the V/J assignment was weak (E-value above 1e-6), the CDR3 was missing, or the read contained stop codons, out-of-frame junctions, or ambiguous translated residues. V3J clonotypes were defined as sequences sharing the same inferred V gene, J gene, and CDR3 amino acid sequence. Percentage overlap between repertoires was calculated by dividing the number of shared unique clonotypes by the size of the smaller repertoire. Three approaches were used to assess repertoire richness: RTK rarefaction, the Chao1 estimator, and Recon v2.1 estimates of unobserved clonotypes. Generation probabilities for all TCRbeta clonotypes obtained by the gDNA method from a few donors were computed using OLGA. Entries here come from immuneACCESS through TCRdb and include only in-frame sequences with V and J called. Some clones fail to appear in such tables; in the studies checked, an unresolved V gene covers under half of the shortfall, and the cause of the remainder is unknown. V and J calls plus clone size are reproduced from that table; the DNA served to infer D and trimming. The table for this sample lists approximately 2,000,000 clones; just over 90% of them were counted only once. Around 1.7% of the sample goes to the ten largest clones.

CD8 naive samples were obtained by positive selection for CCR7 among CD45RO-negative cells, yielding a CD45RA+CCR7+ population from which TemRA cells were excluded. Donors were healthy HIV-negative adults with no recently reported acute infections or vaccinations. Every donor was a Caucasian adult living in Nashville, Tennessee, USA. After blood collection by leukapheresis, PBMCs were isolated using Ficoll-Histopaque density gradient centrifugation and then cryopreserved in the vapor phase of liquid nitrogen. Analytical flow cytometry was used to check the purity and quantity of each magnetically sorted T cell population. Genomic DNA was isolated from each sorted fraction and quantified by UV absorbance on a Nanodrop 2000c. A word on this clone: Its cognate antigen has yet to be identified. One base away there is no much larger clone; base qualities are not given.

The origin of this receptor is a young man in good health. Some clones in this sample may be carry-over from other donors' samples. Source material: naive CD8+ T cells from PBMCs. The meaning of the sample's cell subset or site label: CD45RA+CCR7+.

The CDR3 protein: CASSPNYATNEKLFF. The sequence in DNA is TGTGCCAGCAGCCCGAATTATGCAACTAATGAAAAACTGTTTTTT. Rearrangement joined TRBV7-9 to TRBJ1-4, with no D gene named confidently. The germline V gene (reference sequence) supplies CDR1 SEHNR and CDR2 FQNEAQ. Trimming at the junction amounts to 5 bases on V and 0 bases on J, and the germline ends lie 10 bases apart. The CDR3 spans 15 residues, from the cysteine through the phenylalanine. Only the CDR3 portion is preserved as DNA: 45 bases, with reading frame beginning at the first base.